These 17 T cell receptor beta chains originate from one sample sequenced in a study of blood T cell repertoires in COVID-19. Sequencing was performed with immunoSEQ multiplex PCR; in TCRdb, only in-frame clones are kept and a portion is missing. The data contain more than 100,000 clones, around 64% of them seen just once; the ten biggest clones take up more than 0.8%. The sample taken for sequencing was peripheral blood. Receptors originate from a human donor with acute or convalescent COVID-19. The donor label of this sample is uncertain.

The J gene is TRBJ1-4, the V gene TRBV6-5; possible D gene TRBD1, 5 bases. Germline V gives CDR1 MNHEY, CDR2 SVGAGI. This CDR3 is built from 11 residues. The V gene lost 6 bases and the J gene lost 8 bases, with 7 bases spanning the gap. CDR3: CASRHREKLFF. The CDR3 DNA is TGTGCCAGCAGACACAGGGAAAAACTGTTTTTT.

The V call is TRBV11-2, the J call TRBJ1-2, with 8 bases that match TRBD1. V dropped 5 bases and J dropped 10; count of bases not matched to a gene: 15. Germline assignment: CDR1 SGHAT and CDR2 FQNNGV. The length of the CDR3 is 15 residues. For the CDR3, the DNA is TGTGCCAGCAGCCCCTCGCCAGGGGGCCATACTTACTACACCTTC. This sequence encodes CASSPSPGGHTYYTF.

The chain is built from TRBV9 and TRBJ2-3; maybe TRBD2 (6 bases). V was clipped by 4 bases and J by 5 bases, with 8 bases between them. The CDR3 sequence is 12 residues long. Germline CDR1 SGDLS, CDR2 YYNGEE. CDR3 DNA: TGTGCCAGCAGCCTAGCGTTAGATACGCAGTATTTT. Translation: CASSLALDTQYF.

Turning to this clone: An end of the junction does not agree with germline; a read error may underlie this. The rearrangement links TRBV6-1 to TRBJ1-3; D is perhaps TRBD1 (5 bases). CDR3 length: 16 residues. Per the germline V gene, CDR1 is MNHNS and CDR2 is SASEGT. The CDR3: CANSERPRDSGNTIYF. CDR3 sequence (DNA): TGTGCCAACAGTGAACGTCCCAGGGACTCTGGAAACACCATATATTTT.

The rearrangement joins TRBV2 to TRBJ1-5; D gene unclear. CDR1 and CDR2 from the germline V gene are SNHLY and FYNNEI. Trimming stripped 0 bases from V and 6 bases from J, with 15 bases between. The CDR3 is 16 residues long. CDR3 coding DNA: TGTGCCAGCAGTGAAGCTAGAGGGAGCCTCGGTCAGCCCCAGCATTTT. Translation gives CASSEARGSLGQPQHF.

The chain recombines TRBV5-6 with TRBJ2-1, with 7 bases aligning to TRBD1. The CDR3 has 16 amino acids. The J segment lost 4 bases and the V segment lost 5 bases, leaving 12 bases of the junction unmatched. Germline loops: CDR1 SGHDT, CDR2 YYEEEE. The CDR3 loop reads CASSRTGTDEYNEQFF. Written as DNA, the CDR3 is TGTGCCAGCAGTCGGACCGGGACAGACGAATACAATGAGCAGTTCTTC.

The rearrangement joins TRBV6-5 to TRBJ2-5; 7 bases match TRBD1. This CDR3 spans 13 amino acids. Germline-derived CDR1 and CDR2 are MNHEY and SVGAGI. The V gene end was trimmed by 7 bases and the J gene end by 5 bases; junction bases not matched to a gene: 7. CDR3 protein: CASTRGTYETQYF. Written as DNA, the CDR3 is TGTGCCAGCACCAGGGGGACCTATGAGACCCAGTACTTC.

V is TRBV18 and J is TRBJ1-1; TRBD1 matches 7 bases. The CDR3 covers 13 residues. The germline V gene encodes CDR1 KGHSH and CDR2 LQKENI. The J segment lost 8 bases and the V segment lost 3 bases, leaving 6 bases of the junction unmatched. The CDR3 DNA sequence: TGTGCCAGCTCACCCGGGAGACAGGGCGAAGCTTTCTTT. Its translation is CASSPGRQGEAFF.

This clone was detected ten times or more. V usage is TRBV4-1 and J usage is TRBJ2-5; possibly TRBD2 for D (5 bases). The germline gives CDR1 MGHRA, CDR2 YSYEKL. The CDR3 spans 14 residues. The ends were cut back, 1 base at V and 1 base at J, with 7 bases in the middle. The CDR3 DNA reads as TGCGCCAGCAGCCAAGCGGACTTCCAAGAGACCCAGTACTTC. Protein: CASSQADFQETQYF.

CDR3 sequence reads: CASTRAGASTEAFF. The DNA of the CDR3 is TGTGCCAGCACCCGCGCGGGGGCGAGCACTGAAGCTTTCTTT. J is TRBJ1-1 and V is TRBV7-9, with D perhaps TRBD1 (6 bases). The CDR3 loop spans 14 amino acids. Trimming pared 7 bases from V and 4 bases from J, leaving 16 bases between. Germline loops: CDR1 SEHNR, CDR2 FQNEAQ (reference sequence). Together with reference TRBV7-9 and TRBJ1-1, the CDR3 gives the full variable domain: DTGVSQNPRHKITKRGQNVTFRCDPISEHNRLYWYRQTLGQGPEFLTYFQNEAQLEKSRLLSDRFSAERPKGSFSTLEIQRTEQGDSAMYLCASTRAGASTEAFFGQGTRLTVV.

The chain employs TRBV21-1 and TRBJ1-1. TRBV21-1 is labeled a pseudogene. The CDR3 runs 14 residues. CDR3 region: CASSKVSGRGEAFF. The CDR3 coding sequence is TGTGCCAGCAGCAAAGTTTCTGGACGGGGTGAAGCTTTCTTT.

This sequence joins TRBV24-1 and TRBJ2-5, with TRBD1 matching 7 bases. J gave up 7 bases and V 3 bases, and 10 bases lay outside the gene matches. The CDR3 runs to 15 residues. CDR1 and CDR2 from the germline V gene are KGHDR and SFDVKD. The chain's CDR3 is CATSDPNRGPGTQYF. CDR3 coding DNA: TGTGCCACCAGTGATCCTAACAGGGGCCCTGGGACCCAGTACTTC.

This clone came up a few times. The DNA of the CDR3 is TGTGCCAGCAGCTCGCGGACTAGCGGGGGACGTAGCACCGGGGAGCTGTTTTTT. Translating gives CASSSRTSGGRSTGELFF. The V and J genes are TRBV11-2 and TRBJ2-2; 13 bases match TRBD2. This CDR3 has 18 amino acids. V lost 4 bases, J lost 4 bases, and 9 bases stayed unmatched. Germline lookup yields CDR1 SGHAT and CDR2 FQNNGV.

The chain recombines TRBV2 with TRBJ1-5; 9 bases map to TRBD1. There are 15 residues in the CDR3. Per the germline V gene, CDR1 is SNHLY and CDR2 is FYNNEI. J was trimmed by 5 bases and V by 6 bases; bases with no gene match: 8. CDR3 region: CASSPGQGGHQPQHF. The CDR3 DNA follows: TGTGCCAGCAGCCCGGGACAGGGAGGGCATCAGCCCCAGCATTTT.

The chain uses TRBV9 and TRBJ1-4; 9 bases match TRBD1. The CDR3 length is 14 residues. Germline CDR1 SGDLS, CDR2 YYNGEE. V was pared by 4 bases and J by 8 bases, with 6 bases of the junction left unmatched. CDR3 sequence reads: CASSRQGGTEKLFF. DNA of the CDR3: TGTGCCAGCAGCCGACAGGGGGGGACCGAAAAACTGTTTTTT. The complete variable domain, with remaining parts taken from reference TRBV9 and TRBJ1-4, reads DSGVTQTPKHLITATGQRVTLRCSPRSGDLSVYWYQQSLDQGLQFLIQYYNGEERAKGNILERFSAQQFPDLHSELNLSSLELGDSALYFCASSRQGGTEKLFFGSGTQLSVL.

This clone was seen a few times. V usage is TRBV5-1 and J usage is TRBJ1-1; tentatively, D is TRBD1 (6 bases). This CDR3 has 15 amino acids. Trimming left V 3 bases short and J 0 bases short, with 12 bases between. CDR1 is SGHRS, CDR2 YFSETQ, per germline. CDR3 nucleotide sequence: TGCGCCAGCAGCTCTTCGGGGGGCATGAACACTGAAGCTTTCTTT. Protein product: CASSSSGGMNTEAFF.

This clone was counted a few times. The CDR3 protein is CASSKGRVSNYEQYV. CDR3 DNA: TGTGCCAGCAGCAAAGGCAGGGTGTCCAACTACGAGCAGTACGTC. V usage is TRBV21-1 and J usage is TRBJ2-7; TRBD1, the table's D call, lacks a check against the DNA. TRBV21-1 constitutes a pseudogene. There are 15 residues in the CDR3.